These 5 T cell receptor beta chains came from one sample sequenced in a study of tumor-infiltrating lymphocytes in primary liver carcinoma. Total RNA and DNA came together from roughly 20-30 mg of bulk tissue without cell sorting. Reverse transcription of 450 to 500 ng total RNA with a constant-region primer produced TCR beta cDNA. What produced the TCR beta libraries was three nested multiplex PCR rounds using slightly modified ARM-PCR. The opening two PCR rounds, 10 cycles each, paired TRBV1-TRBV30 forward primers with a C-beta reverse primer. Via MiXCR, TCRdb re-called the multiplex PCR reads, giving one row per CDR3 protein. Of 50,000 or so distinct CDR3 sequences in the sample, around 77% were seen once. Sequences were obtained from liver tumor tissue from sampling region 5. The subset was: tumor region T5, tumor centre. These receptors were obtained from a man aged 40-49 years with primary liver carcinoma and hepatitis B virus infection.

This clonotype was detected ten times or more. The chain couples TRBV29-1 to TRBJ2-1; D unclear. The germline V gene encodes CDR1 SQVTM and CDR2 ANQGSEA. V was shortened by 4 bases and J by 6 bases, with 16 bases between the two germline ends. The CDR3 sequence is 14 residues long. CDR3 nucleotides: TGCAGCGTTGCGGAGACCTCGAGCGTCAATGAGCAGTTCTTC. Translating gives CSVAETSSVNEQFF.

The V and J genes are TRBV10-2 and TRBJ2-7; 7 bases are shared with TRBD1. The CDR3 consists of 14 residues. The V gene's germline CDR1 is WSHSY and CDR2 SAAADI. The CDR3 DNA sequence: TGCGCGACATACACGACAGGGAGTACCTACGAGCAGTACTTC. This codes for CATYTTGSTYEQYF.

This clonotype was detected a few times. The junction departs from germline at one end; a sequencing error may be responsible. This chain joins TRBV29-1 and TRBJ1-1, with D maybe TRBD1 (6 bases). Germline V gene data show CDR1 as SQVTM and CDR2 as ANQGSEA. The CDR3 loop spans 15 amino acids. For the CDR3, the DNA is TGCAGCGTTGCGGCGGGGTGGGACATGAACACCGAAGCTTTCTTT. Translation: CSVAAGWDMNTEAFF.

This clonotype was detected ten times or more. The rearrangement joins TRBV28 to TRBJ2-1; D gene ambiguous. This CDR3 comprises 13 residues. The germline V and J ends were trimmed by 3 bases and 6 bases, with 9 bases remaining between them. From germline, CDR1 is MDHEN and CDR2 SYDVKM. The CDR3 here is CASSLGPFNEQFF. CDR3 DNA: TGTGCCAGCAGTTTGGGCCCCTTCAATGAGCAGTTCTTC.

The chain links TRBV6-5 to TRBJ2-1; no firm D call. Germline assignment: CDR1 MNHEY and CDR2 SVGAGI. The CDR3 runs to 11 residues. CDR3 loop: CVSSYVDEQFF. The DNA of the CDR3 is TGTGTGAGCAGTTACGTTGATGAGCAGTTCTTC.